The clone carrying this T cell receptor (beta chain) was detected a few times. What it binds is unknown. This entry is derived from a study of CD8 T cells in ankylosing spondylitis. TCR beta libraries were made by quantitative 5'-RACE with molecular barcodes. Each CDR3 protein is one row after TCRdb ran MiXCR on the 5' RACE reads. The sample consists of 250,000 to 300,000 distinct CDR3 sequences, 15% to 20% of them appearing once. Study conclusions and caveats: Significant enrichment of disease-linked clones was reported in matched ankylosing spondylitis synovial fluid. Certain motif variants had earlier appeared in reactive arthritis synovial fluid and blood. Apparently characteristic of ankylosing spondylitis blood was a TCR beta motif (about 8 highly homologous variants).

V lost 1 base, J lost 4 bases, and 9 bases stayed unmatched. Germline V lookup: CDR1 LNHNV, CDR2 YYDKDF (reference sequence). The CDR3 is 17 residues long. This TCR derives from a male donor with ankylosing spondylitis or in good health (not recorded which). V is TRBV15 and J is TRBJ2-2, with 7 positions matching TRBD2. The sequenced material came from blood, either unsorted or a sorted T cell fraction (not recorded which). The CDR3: CATSRVKGGGGTGELFF. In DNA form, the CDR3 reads TGTGCCACCAGCAGAGTCAAGGGCGGGGGAGGCACCGGGGAGCTGTTTTTT.